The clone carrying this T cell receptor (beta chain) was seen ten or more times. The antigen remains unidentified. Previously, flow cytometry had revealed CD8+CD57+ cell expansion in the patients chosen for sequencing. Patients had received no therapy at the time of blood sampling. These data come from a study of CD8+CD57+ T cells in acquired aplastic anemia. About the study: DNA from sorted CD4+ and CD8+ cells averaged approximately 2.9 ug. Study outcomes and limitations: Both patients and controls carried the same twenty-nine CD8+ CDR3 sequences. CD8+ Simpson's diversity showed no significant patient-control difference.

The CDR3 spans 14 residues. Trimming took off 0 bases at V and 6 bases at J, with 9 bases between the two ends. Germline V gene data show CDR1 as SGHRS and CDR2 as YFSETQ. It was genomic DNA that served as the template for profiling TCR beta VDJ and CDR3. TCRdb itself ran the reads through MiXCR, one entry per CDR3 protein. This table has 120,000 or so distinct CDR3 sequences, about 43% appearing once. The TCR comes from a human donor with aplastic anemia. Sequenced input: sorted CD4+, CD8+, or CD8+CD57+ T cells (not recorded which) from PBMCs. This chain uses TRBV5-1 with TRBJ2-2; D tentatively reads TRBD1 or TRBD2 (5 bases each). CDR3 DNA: TGCGCCAGCAGCTTGGGGTGGGACCCCGGGGAGCTGTTTTTT. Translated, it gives CASSLGWDPGELFF.